These 4 T cell receptor beta chains originate from one sample sequenced in a study of spatial heterogeneity in lung cancer. One entry per CDR3 protein, called by TCRdb with MiXCR from the 5' RACE reads. The sample holds about 60,000 distinct CDR3 sequences, 8% to 9% seen once. As to time point: sample taken at primary tumor resection. Whole RNA came from tumor, nontumor lung or frozen PBMC and was sequenced without being sorted. Specimen: PBMCs, collected at surgery. The receptors were gathered from a female donor with early-stage non-small cell lung cancer.

This clonotype was detected many times. The chain employs TRBV20-1 and TRBJ2-1, with TRBD2 matching 8 bases. This CDR3 spans 14 amino acids. Trimming took 3 bases from V and 5 from J; bases not matched to a gene: 6. The germline gives CDR1 DFQATT, CDR2 SNEGSKA (reference sequence). The CDR3 DNA follows: TGCAGTGCTAGTGCGGGGGGCACTGACAATGAGCAGTTCTTC. Translated, it gives CSASAGGTDNEQFF.

To note about this clonotype: The conserved closing phenylalanine or tryptophan is absent in this CDR3, likely reflecting a read error. The V gene is TRBV30, the J gene TRBJ1-5; 8 nucleotides match TRBD1. The V segment lost 2 bases and the J segment 2 bases; nucleotides outside the gene matches: 2. Germline-derived CDR1 and CDR2 are GTSNPN and SVGIG (reference sequence). This CDR3 has 14 amino acids. The CDR3 is CAWSTGGRNQPQHL. In nucleotides, the CDR3 is TGTGCCTGGAGTACAGGGGGTCGCAATCAGCCCCAGCATCTT.

V and J are TRBV7-2 and TRBJ1-4, with TRBD1 matching 8 bases. The CDR3 is 15 amino acids. Losses at the gene ends were 5 bases for V and 5 bases for J; bases not matched to a gene: 7. Germline V gives CDR1 SGHTA, CDR2 FQGNSA. This chain's CDR3 is CASSQSTGGNEKLFF. CDR3 sequence (DNA): TGTGCCAGCAGCCAGTCCACAGGGGGGAATGAAAAACTGTTTTTT.

This clonotype was observed many times. The V gene is TRBV6-5, the J gene TRBJ1-1; TRBD1 might be the D (6 bases). This CDR3 comprises 14 residues. The germline V and J ends were trimmed by 8 bases and 2 bases, with 15 bases remaining between them. Germline V gene sequence: CDR1 MNHEY, CDR2 SVGAGI. The CDR3: CASVGRGTNTEAFF. The CDR3 DNA reads TGTGCCAGCGTGGGCAGGGGCACAAACACTGAAGCTTTCTTT.